A selection of T cell receptor beta chains follows, all from one sample in a study of patients and donors after allogeneic stem cell transplantation. MiXCR was run by TCRdb on the RT-PCR reads, yielding one entry per CDR3 protein. The sample holds approximately 200,000 distinct CDR3 sequences, 35% to 45% seen once. Sequencing input: blood, either unsorted or a sorted T cell fraction (not recorded which). These receptors all stem from a human donor who was either an allogeneic HSCT recipient or a stem cell or donor lymphocyte infusion donor (not recorded which). It is not recorded whose cells these are; they may come from a transplant donor. Each CDR3 is given with its conserved first and last residue.

V | CDR3
TRBV5-1 | CASSTRQGRFTDTQYF
TRBV29-1 | CSVYRTGHGYTF
TRBV12-3/TRBV12-4 | CASSTGVAQPQHF
TRBV29-1 | CSVPRGNEQFF
TRBV5-1 | CASSPAHQVGDNEQFF
TRBV29-1 | CSALEGYTF
TRBV4-3 | CASSQEGETGPQYF
TRBV12-3/TRBV12-4 | CASRTEGLSNQPQHF
TRBV7-2 | CASSPGPGQGRQPQHF
TRBV28 | CASSGTGIKGRYEQYF
TRBV28 | CASSLRRQGPDGYTF
TRBV27 | CASSKGQRQYF
TRBV25-1 | CASSDPPNTEAFF
TRBV20-1 | CSARGLAATGELFF
TRBV18 | CASSPVGAEDGYTF
TRBV2 | CASTNMGRKEWSYNSPLHF
TRBV20-1 | CSARPTGVSKAFF
TRBV5-1 | CASSLTGTYTEAFF
TRBV5-1 | CASSSSQGSTDTQYF
TRBV28 | CASSRRANTEAFF
TRBV7-9 | CASSYGPWGTGELFF
TRBV11-2 | CASSLEGQGAKNTEAFF
TRBV12-3/TRBV12-4 | CASRNTGVLGYTF
TRBV29-1 | CSVGTGHGNTIYF
TRBV5-1 | CASSLAGIGMNTEAFF
TRBV5-1 | CASSLMRAGYNEQFF
TRBV7-2 | CASSQRRTGNNSPLHF
TRBV7-9 | CASSLAVTGSDYGYTF